This T cell receptor (beta chain) stems from a study of blood T cells in healthy people across ages. Findings and limits, study-wide: Because sorting was not performed, PBMCs prevented conclusive naive versus antigen-experienced comparison.

To note about this clonotype: What it binds is not known.

A second PCR of roughly 7 to 11 cycles used a sample-barcoded 5' primer and a J-beta primer mix. Each CDR3 protein gets one entry after TCRdb re-called the 5' RACE reads with MiXCR. This sample has roughly 1.6 million distinct CDR3 sequences, with roughly 30% found just once. CDR1 SGHNT and CDR2 YYREEE come from the germline V gene (reference sequence). V shed 10 bases and J 1 base; nucleotides not matched to a gene: 9. The CDR3 extends over 14 amino acids. The material sequenced was blood. V gene TRBV5-4 combines with J gene TRBJ2-3, with TRBD1 matching 7 bases. The TCR was taken from a young woman in good health. The CDR3 region is CASPGGVGTDTQYF. The CDR3 DNA reads as TGTGCCTCGCCAGGGGGAGTCGGCACAGATACGCAGTATTTT.